A selection of T cell receptor beta chains follows, all from one sample in a study of T-cell reconstitution after alpha-beta-depleted transplantation in children. TCRdb independently ran MiXCR on the PCR reads; one entry per CDR3 protein. In the table there are around 500,000 distinct CDR3 sequences, 12% of which are singletons. Sequenced material: PBMCs from the stem cell graft donor, taken from the stem cell graft. The receptors originated from a human donor who donated a stem cell graft to a child with combined immunodeficiency. The CDR3 runs from the conserved cysteine through the conserved F or W. Each record gives: D gene, V gene, J gene, clone size, CDR3 DNA, CDR3 protein. D genes are given only for firm matches. Size values are once, few and many counts, or a class for expanded clones, and some rows have none.

d_call: TRBD2
v_call: TRBV4-3
j_call: TRBJ2-2
clone_size: few
cdr3_nt: TGCGCCAGCAGCCAGCTTAGGACTAGCGGGGCCACCGGGGAGCTGTTTTTT
cdr3_aa: CASSQLRTSGATGELFF

d_call: .
v_call: TRBV20-1
j_call: TRBJ2-7
clone_size: few
cdr3_nt: TGCAGTGCTCCGGGTATCCACGAGCAGTACTTC
cdr3_aa: CSAPGIHEQYF

d_call: .
v_call: TRBV12-3/TRBV12-4
j_call: TRBJ2-3
clone_size: .
cdr3_nt: TGTGCCAGCAACATACCGCGGGGCGCCCCGAGTGATACGCAGTATTTT
cdr3_aa: CASNIPRGAPSDTQYF

d_call: .
v_call: TRBV29-1
j_call: TRBJ2-7
clone_size: few
cdr3_nt: TGCAGCGTTGGGAGGGGGACAACCTACGAGCAGTACTTC
cdr3_aa: CSVGRGTTYEQYF

d_call: TRBD2
v_call: TRBV12-3/TRBV12-4
j_call: TRBJ2-5
clone_size: few
cdr3_nt: TGTGCCAGCAGTTTAGCGCTTCGGGGGGGCCTCGAGACCCAGTACTTC
cdr3_aa: CASSLALRGGLETQYF

d_call: TRBD2
v_call: TRBV4-3
j_call: TRBJ2-1
clone_size: few
cdr3_nt: TGCGCCAGCAGCCAAGATTTAGCGGGGGGGAACTACAATGAGCAGTTCTTC
cdr3_aa: CASSQDLAGGNYNEQFF

d_call: .
v_call: TRBV29-1
j_call: TRBJ2-6
clone_size: .
cdr3_nt: TGCAGCGTTGGGGAGTCTGGGGCCAACGTCCTGACTTTC
cdr3_aa: CSVGESGANVLTF

d_call: .
v_call: TRBV30
j_call: TRBJ2-3
clone_size: .
cdr3_nt: TGTGCCTGGAGTGTTAGCGTCGGAGGGACGCAGTATTTT
cdr3_aa: CAWSVSVGGTQYF

d_call: .
v_call: TRBV7-9
j_call: TRBJ1-2
clone_size: .
cdr3_nt: TGTGCCAGCAGCTTATATCCCACCAGACAGCGTAACTATGGCTACACCTTC
cdr3_aa: CASSLYPTRQRNYGYTF

d_call: TRBD2
v_call: TRBV7-2
j_call: TRBJ2-7
clone_size: .
cdr3_nt: TGTGCCAGCAGCTTAGTTTCTAGCGGGAGCTACGAGCAGTACTTC
cdr3_aa: CASSLVSSGSYEQYF

d_call: .
v_call: TRBV11-3
j_call: TRBJ2-2
clone_size: .
cdr3_nt: TGTGCCAGCAGCTGGGGAAGGGAAACCGGGGAGCTGTTTTTT
cdr3_aa: CASSWGRETGELFF

d_call: .
v_call: TRBV20-1
j_call: TRBJ1-5
clone_size: few
cdr3_nt: TGCAGTGCTCTTAGACAAGATCAGCCCCAGCATTTT
cdr3_aa: CSALRQDQPQHF

d_call: TRBD2
v_call: TRBV7-8
j_call: TRBJ2-5
clone_size: few
cdr3_nt: TGTGCCAGCAGCTTGGGAGAGCGGGGGGGCTACCAAGAGACCCAGTACTTC
cdr3_aa: CASSLGERGGYQETQYF

d_call: .
v_call: TRBV29-1
j_call: TRBJ2-2
clone_size: .
cdr3_nt: TGCAGCGTTGGCGCCGGAGGGGCCGGGGAGCTGTTTTTT
cdr3_aa: CSVGAGGAGELFF

d_call: .
v_call: TRBV20-1
j_call: TRBJ2-2
clone_size: few
cdr3_nt: TGCAGTGCTAGGGGGACACCTGTCACCGGGGAGCTGTTTTTT
cdr3_aa: CSARGTPVTGELFF

d_call: .
v_call: TRBV5-1
j_call: TRBJ2-7
clone_size: few
cdr3_nt: TGCGCCAGCAGCTTGGCCGAACAGGCCTCCTACGAGCAGTACTTC
cdr3_aa: CASSLAEQASYEQYF

d_call: TRBD2
v_call: TRBV10-3
j_call: TRBJ2-3
clone_size: many
cdr3_nt: TGTGCCATGACACCGGGACTAGCGGGAGCAGATACGCAGTATTTT
cdr3_aa: CAMTPGLAGADTQYF

d_call: TRBD1
v_call: TRBV12-3/TRBV12-4
j_call: TRBJ2-3
clone_size: .
cdr3_nt: TGTGCCAGCAGGATCACCGGGACAGTGGACACAGATACGCAGTATTTT
cdr3_aa: CASRITGTVDTDTQYF

d_call: .
v_call: TRBV29-1
j_call: TRBJ1-2
clone_size: many
cdr3_nt: TGCAGCGTCCTGGAGTATGGCTACACCTTC
cdr3_aa: CSVLEYGYTF

d_call: .
v_call: TRBV5-1
j_call: TRBJ1-6
clone_size: .
cdr3_nt: TGCGCCAGCAGCTTGTTAGGGGCAGGTGGTAATTCACCCCTCCACTTT
cdr3_aa: CASSLLGAGGNSPLHF

d_call: .
v_call: TRBV7-9
j_call: TRBJ2-5
clone_size: .
cdr3_nt: TGTGCCAGCAGCTTAGCGCCTGGTAGGGAGACCCAGTACTTC
cdr3_aa: CASSLAPGRETQYF

d_call: TRBD1
v_call: TRBV12-3/TRBV12-4
j_call: TRBJ1-4
clone_size: few
cdr3_nt: TGTGCCAGCAACGGGACAGGGGGTACTAATGAAAAACTGTTTTTT
cdr3_aa: CASNGTGGTNEKLFF

d_call: .
v_call: TRBV9
j_call: TRBJ2-7
clone_size: few
cdr3_nt: TGTGCCAGCAGCCCCGCGGACCACTACGAGCAGTACTTC
cdr3_aa: CASSPADHYEQYF

d_call: TRBD2
v_call: TRBV10-3
j_call: TRBJ2-7
clone_size: few
cdr3_nt: TGTGCCATCAGTGAGTTCGGGCGGGAGAGCGAGCAGTACTTC
cdr3_aa: CAISEFGRESEQYF

d_call: .
v_call: TRBV9
j_call: TRBJ2-7
clone_size: many
cdr3_nt: TGTGCCAGCAGCCCCGGAGGCGGCACCTACGAGCAGTACTTC
cdr3_aa: CASSPGGGTYEQYF

d_call: .
v_call: TRBV5-1
j_call: TRBJ1-5
clone_size: .
cdr3_nt: TGCGCCAGCAGCTTGGTCCCCCAGGATAGCAATCAGCCCCAGCATTTT
cdr3_aa: CASSLVPQDSNQPQHF

d_call: TRBD2
v_call: TRBV5-1
j_call: TRBJ2-3
clone_size: many
cdr3_nt: TGCGCCAGCAGCTTTCGGACTAGCGGGGGCACAGATACGCAGTATTTT
cdr3_aa: CASSFRTSGGTDTQYF

d_call: .
v_call: TRBV18
j_call: TRBJ2-1
clone_size: .
cdr3_nt: TGTGCCAGCTCACCTACACGAGAGGGGGATGAGCAGTTCTTC
cdr3_aa: CASSPTREGDEQFF

d_call: .
v_call: TRBV7-8
j_call: TRBJ2-5
clone_size: few
cdr3_nt: TGTGCCAGCAGCTGGAGGGGGCGCAGGGAGACCCAGTACTTC
cdr3_aa: CASSWRGRRETQYF

d_call: TRBD1
v_call: TRBV6-6
j_call: TRBJ2-2
clone_size: few
cdr3_nt: TGTGCCAGCGGGGGACAGGGGGCCGGGGAGCTGTTTTTT
cdr3_aa: CASGGQGAGELFF

d_call: .
v_call: TRBV18
j_call: TRBJ2-1
clone_size: few
cdr3_nt: TGTGCCAGCTCACCAGATACAGGTGGCTACAATGAGCAGTTCTTC
cdr3_aa: CASSPDTGGYNEQFF

d_call: TRBD1
v_call: TRBV6-1
j_call: TRBJ2-2
clone_size: many
cdr3_nt: TGTGCCAGCAGCCTGGACAGGGCTGGTGGGGAGCTGTTTTTT
cdr3_aa: CASSLDRAGGELFF

d_call: TRBD2
v_call: TRBV20-1
j_call: TRBJ2-3
clone_size: .
cdr3_nt: TGCAGTGCTAGAGATTGGCTAGCGGGAGAGTCAGATACGCAGTATTTT
cdr3_aa: CSARDWLAGESDTQYF

d_call: TRBD2
v_call: TRBV12-3/TRBV12-4
j_call: TRBJ2-2
clone_size: .
cdr3_nt: TGTGCCAGCAGTTTAAGGTCTAGCGGGATAACCGGGGAGCTGTTTTTT
cdr3_aa: CASSLRSSGITGELFF

d_call: .
v_call: TRBV3-1
j_call: TRBJ2-7
clone_size: few
cdr3_nt: TGTGCCAGCAGCTCTACCCTGGGCGAGCAGTACTTC
cdr3_aa: CASSSTLGEQYF

d_call: TRBD2
v_call: TRBV27
j_call: TRBJ2-7
clone_size: .
cdr3_nt: TGTGCCAGCAGTTTATTGCCCGGGAGGGGGTACGAGCAGTACTTC
cdr3_aa: CASSLLPGRGYEQYF

d_call: .
v_call: TRBV25-1
j_call: TRBJ1-3
clone_size: many
cdr3_nt: TGTGCCAGCAGTGAATGGGGCGGCTCTGGAAACACCATATATTTT
cdr3_aa: CASSEWGGSGNTIYF

d_call: TRBD1
v_call: TRBV29-1
j_call: TRBJ2-7
clone_size: .
cdr3_nt: TGCAGCGTTGTTTTTAACAGGGGGTACGAGCAGTACTTC
cdr3_aa: CSVVFNRGYEQYF

d_call: TRBD2
v_call: TRBV3-1
j_call: TRBJ2-2
clone_size: .
cdr3_nt: TGTGCCAGCAGCCGAGGGAAGGCGGGGGTTCTCTGGGCGAACACCGGGGAGCTGTTTTTT
cdr3_aa: CASSRGKAGVLWANTGELFF